This is a list of T cell receptor beta chains from one sample in a study of cytomegalovirus exposure and HLA in healthy donors. Using immunoSEQ multiplex PCR, the repertoire was profiled, and TCRdb retains in-frame clones only, with some absent. The sample lists about 56,000 clones, over 85% seen once, with around 5.8% in the top ten. Input material: PBMCs. Receptors originate from a woman younger than 30 in good health and CMV-seronegative. Each CDR3 is given without its conserved first and last residue.

TRBJ1-2 | TRBV5-4 | ASSEDRGYYGYT
TRBJ1-2 | TRBV10-3 | AIKGTAPYGYT
TRBJ1-1 | TRBV19 | ASIGGATEAF
TRBJ1-6 | TRBV2 | ASSEALPGGGRSNSPLH
TRBJ2-1 | TRBV5-1 | ASSPTVSYNEQF
TRBJ1-4 | TRBV30 | AWKNLGDSANEKLF
TRBJ1-4 | TRBV19 | ASSSGQGNEKLF
TRBJ2-3 | TRBV29-1 | SVYGGRANLLADTQY
TRBJ2-3 | TRBV11-2 | ASSSSYGTDTQY
TRBJ2-1 | TRBV5-1 | ASSLAGREQF
TRBJ2-3 | TRBV13 | ASTLTRNPTDTQY
TRBJ1-4 | TRBV4-1 | ASSGGIQEKLF
TRBJ2-3 | TRBV11-1 | ASSGGNTDTQY
TRBJ1-6 | TRBV7-9 | ASSLAETGYSPLH